This T cell receptor (beta chain) was found in a study of beta chain features in type 1 diabetes. Findings and limits, study-wide: The study found moderately but significantly shorter TCRB CDR3s in all four CD4+ subsets of Type 1 diabetes patients.

The germline V gene encodes CDR1 SQVTM and CDR2 ANQGSEA. The CDR3 consists of 13 residues. Trimming removed 5 bases at V and 6 bases at J, with 17 bases between. This clone showed up just a few times. Its target is unknown. Each of the CD4+ naive, central memory, regulatory and stem cell-like memory populations was sorted via CD45RO/CCR7/CD25/CD127/CD95/CD27. All of the isolated RNA was reverse transcribed, so expressed TCRB transcripts were sequenced. TCRdb's table, derived via immunoSEQ multiplex PCR, lists solely in-frame clones and lacks some. This table holds about 660,000 clones, about an eighth found once.

The sequence came from a man aged 18 to 29 with type 1 diabetes. Material: naive CD4+ T cells from blood. The V and J genes are TRBV29-1 and TRBJ2-7; no reliable D call. For the CDR3, the DNA is TGCAGCGTTCACTTACGGTTTAAGGGCGAGCAGTACTTC. Translating it yields CSVHLRFKGEQYF.